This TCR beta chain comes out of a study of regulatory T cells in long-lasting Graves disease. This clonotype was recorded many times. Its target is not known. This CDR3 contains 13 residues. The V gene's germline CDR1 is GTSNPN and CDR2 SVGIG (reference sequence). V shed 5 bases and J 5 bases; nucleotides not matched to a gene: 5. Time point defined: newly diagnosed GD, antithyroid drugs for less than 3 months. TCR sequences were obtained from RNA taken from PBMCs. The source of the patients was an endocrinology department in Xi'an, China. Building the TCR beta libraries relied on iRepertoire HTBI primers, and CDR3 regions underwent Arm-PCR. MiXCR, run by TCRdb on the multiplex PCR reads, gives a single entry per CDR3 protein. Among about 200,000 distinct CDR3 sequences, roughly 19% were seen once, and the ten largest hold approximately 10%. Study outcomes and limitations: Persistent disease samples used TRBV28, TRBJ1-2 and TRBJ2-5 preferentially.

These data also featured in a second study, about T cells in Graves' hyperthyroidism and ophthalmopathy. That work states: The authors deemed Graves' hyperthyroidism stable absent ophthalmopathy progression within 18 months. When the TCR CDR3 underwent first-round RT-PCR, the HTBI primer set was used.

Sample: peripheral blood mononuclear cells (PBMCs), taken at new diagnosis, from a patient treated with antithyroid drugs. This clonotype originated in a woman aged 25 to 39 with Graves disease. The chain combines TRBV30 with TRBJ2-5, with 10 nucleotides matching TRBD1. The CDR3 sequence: CAWDRGRRETQYF. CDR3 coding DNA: TGTGCCTGGGACAGGGGGCGCCGGGAGACCCAGTACTTC.